This is a list of T cell receptor beta chains from one sample in a study of shared clonotypes between healthy human individuals. Clones were read by immunoSEQ multiplex PCR, and TCRdb kept only the in-frame ones, dropping some. The repertoire holds 2 million to 2.5 million clones, with approximately 96% as singletons. Sequences were obtained from naive CD4+ T cells sorted from blood. These receptors came from a man younger than 30 in good health. Each CDR3 is given without its conserved first and last residue. Each record gives: J gene, V gene, CDR3 protein.

>TRBJ1-1|TRBV5-5
ASSSGTGRTEAF
>TRBJ2-7|TRBV7-2
ASSLAGASGPYEQY
>TRBJ2-5|TRBV4-1
ASSQDRTGQTQY
>TRBJ1-2|TRBV5-6
ASSLAGDYGYT
>TRBJ2-5|TRBV2
ASRGGQKETQY
>TRBJ2-1|TRBV7-8
ASSLGLADNNEQF
>TRBJ2-2|TRBV6-1
ASSGRLAGTPGELF
>TRBJ1-2|TRBV5-1
ASSTTGQGAHGYT
>TRBJ2-7|TRBV9
ASSVDASGSFSEQY
>TRBJ1-4|TRBV18
ASSPRDGEKLF
>TRBJ1-3|TRBV4-1
ASSQDYTGGNTIY
>TRBJ1-3|TRBV10-3
AISALGSSGNTIY
>TRBJ1-6|TRBV9
ASSEGGRVNNSPLH
>TRBJ2-2|TRBV10-3
AISDSTGMGTGELF
>TRBJ1-6|TRBV9
ASSETGTFSPLH
>TRBJ2-2|TRBV5-1
ASSFTGQTGELF
>TRBJ2-2|TRBV5-6
ASNQLAGGRTGELF
>TRBJ2-7|TRBV10-3
AIRAISEAHKQY
>TRBJ2-7|TRBV10-3
AISGGVEQY
>TRBJ2-5|TRBV6-1
ASSGFVETQY
>TRBJ1-2|TRBV18
ASSPTGNYGYT
>TRBJ1-4|TRBV6-6
ASSRGQGGEKLF
>TRBJ1-4|TRBV18
ASSQQGAGEKLF
>TRBJ1-2|TRBV6-6
ASKNVEDYGYT
>TRBJ1-2|TRBV30
AWSVAGLSGGYT
>TRBJ2-7|TRBV18
ASSPGGGTGAYEQY
>TRBJ1-6|TRBV7-2
ASSLEGTGSPLH
>TRBJ2-7|TRBV2
ASSEFSTEQY
>TRBJ2-5|TRBV9
ASSAHGGAQY
>TRBJ2-5|TRBV7-9
ASSLDRGGLGTQY